This is a list of T cell receptor beta chains from one sample in a study of shared clonotypes between healthy human individuals. Sequencing was performed with immunoSEQ multiplex PCR; in TCRdb, only in-frame clones are kept and a portion is missing. The profile covers about 480,000 clones, with approximately 79% appearing a single time and over 10% taken by the ten largest. Sequences were obtained from PBMCs. These receptors originate from a woman between 35 and 50 years old in good health. Some clones in this sample may be carry-over from other donors' samples. CDR3s include the opening cysteine and the closing phenylalanine or tryptophan. Fields, in order: CDR3 protein, CDR3 DNA, D gene, J gene, V gene, clone size. D genes are given only for firm matches. The listing skips clone size in some rows; elsewhere it reads once, few, many or a size class.

CASHRIVGYEQYF | TGTGCTAGCCACCGCATAGTGGGGTACGAGCAGTACTTC | - | TRBJ2-7 | TRBV7-7 | -
CASSFWGGSPDTQYF | TGTGCCAGCAGCTTTTGGGGGGGTTCTCCAGATACGCAGTATTTT | TRBD2 | TRBJ2-3 | TRBV11-3 | many
CASSLFGGTYEQYF | TGTGCCAGCAGTTTATTCGGGGGGACCTACGAGCAGTACTTC | TRBD2 | TRBJ2-7 | TRBV28 | -
CASSVGRALQPQHF | TGTGCCAGCAGTGTGGGGCGGGCACTTCAGCCCCAGCATTTT | - | TRBJ1-5 | TRBV2 | -
CASSEAAGGRYEQYF | TGTGCCAGCAGTGAAGCCGCAGGGGGAAGGTACGAGCAGTACTTC | TRBD1 | TRBJ2-7 | TRBV6-1 | -
CASSTSGTSGLAGELFF | TGTGCCAGCAGCACCTCCGGGACTAGCGGGTTAGCCGGGGAGCTGTTTTTT | TRBD2 | TRBJ2-2 | TRBV5-6 | -
CASSEADENSPLHF | TGTGCCAGCAGTGAAGCAGATGAAAATTCACCCCTCCACTTT | - | TRBJ1-6 | TRBV6-1 | -
CASSDWASNQPQHF | TGTGCCAGCAGTGATTGGGCGAGCAATCAGCCCCAGCATTTT | - | TRBJ1-5 | TRBV2 | -
CASTEVAQETQYF | TGTGCCAGCACGGAGGTGGCCCAAGAGACCCAGTACTTC | - | TRBJ2-5 | TRBV28 | -
CASSLALETQYF | TGTGCCAGCAGTTTAGCCCTAGAGACCCAGTACTTC | - | TRBJ2-5 | TRBV28 | -
CASSLAGSDEQYF | TGTGCCAGCAGCTTAGCTGGCAGTGACGAGCAGTACTTC | - | TRBJ2-7 | TRBV11-3 | -
CASSLRGLPLHAF | TGTGCCAGCAGCCTCCGGGGCCTACCTCTACATGCCTTC | - | TRBJ1-2 | TRBV28 | -
CASSLAPGPGNTIYF | TGTGCCAGCAGCTTAGCGCCAGGACCTGGAAACACCATATATTTT | - | TRBJ1-3 | TRBV7-2 | -